This T cell receptor beta chain was observed in a study of radiation and T cells in renal cell carcinoma. On the study more broadly: Nephrectomy followed 15 Gy stereotactic body radiation by 4 weeks.

Documented time point: baseline pretreatment blood. The treatment: 15 Gy SBRT to primary tumor, nephrectomy 4 weeks later. The tumor was a clear cell renal cell carcinoma. Germline CDR1 MDHEN, CDR2 SYDVKM. CDR3 length equals 16 residues. V was pared by 2 bases and J by 2 bases, with 5 bases of the junction left unmatched. Overall study findings and caveats: Top tumor clonotypes rose in blood 2 weeks post-radiation, then contracted.

Of note for this clone: What it binds is not known.

Sequencing used immunoSEQ multiplex PCR; TCRdb keeps in-frame clones, though not all of them. Here the sample spans roughly 150,000 clones, about 87% being singletons. This chain links TRBV28 with TRBJ1-1; 10 nucleotides line up with TRBD1. This TCR came from a woman between 65 and 79 years old with renal cell carcinoma. Sample: blood, taken from a patient whose treatment included radiotherapy and nephrectomy. CDR3 sequence reads: CASSLRDRGRNTEAFF. The CDR3 region has the DNA TGTGCCAGCAGTTTAAGGGACAGGGGCCGCAACACTGAAGCTTTCTTT.